The source of this T cell receptor beta chain is a study of T cells in Graves' hyperthyroidism and ophthalmopathy. CDR1 and CDR2 (germline): SQVTM, ANQGSEA. CDR3 size: 14 residues. Trimming cost V 1 base and J 2 bases, with 9 bases left between them. This clonotype was found a few times. Amplified TCR beta CDR3 regions derived from RNA transcripts. Using the HTBI primer set, a first-round RT-PCR was run on the TCR CDR3. MiXCR, run by TCRdb on the multiplex PCR reads, gives a single entry per CDR3 protein. Of under 650,000 distinct CDR3 sequences in the sample, about 17% are singletons; the top ten hold 3.8%.

The source of this sequence is a woman in her twenties or thirties with Graves' hyperthyroidism. The specimen sequenced was blood. This sequence joins TRBV29-1 and TRBJ1-3; D unclear. CDR3 in amino acids: CSVEGVGTGNTIYF. For the CDR3, the DNA is TGCAGCGTTGAAGGGGTAGGGACTGGAAACACCATATATTTT.